This T cell receptor beta chain was profiled in a study of a mutant IDH1 vaccine in newly diagnosed glioma. On the study more broadly: Patients under treatment included about 62% males and roughly 40% females and had a mean age of approximately 40 years.

CDR1 and CDR2 (germline): MDHEN, SYDVKM. The CDR3 extends over 17 amino acids. Trimming shortened V by 11 bases and J by 0 bases, and 25 bases separated the two germline ends. Sample time point: baseline, week 1 (first vaccination visit). Treatment indicated: pre-vaccination baseline after standard-of-care therapy. Clones were sequenced by immunoSEQ multiplex PCR, and TCRdb holds only the in-frame ones, with some missing. In the table there are 90,000 to 100,000 clones, over 85% of which are singletons. The source was PBMCs, collected from a glioma patient treated with radiotherapy, temozolomide or both. This TCR was sampled from a woman aged 45-65 years with glioma. The V and J genes are TRBV28 and TRBJ1-2; possibly TRBD1 for D (5 bases). CDR3 residues: CAVSGGSGYKANYGYTF. The DNA of the CDR3 is TGTGCCGTCAGTGGGGGAAGCGGGTACAAAGCTAACTATGGCTACACCTTC.